The clone carrying this TCR beta chain is labeled as medium-sized (0.01 to 0.1%). The antigen remains undetermined. Thyroid surgery was preceded by no treatment in any patient. This sample is part of a study of metastatic and nonmetastatic thyroid tumors. Study overall: Samples came from malignant and benign thyroid patients, and repertoires were compared across blood and tumor or nodule tissue. Study-level points and caveats: In blood and tumor, TCR beta diversity was reportedly significantly higher in malignant thyroid tumors than in benign nodules.

The CDR3 has 15 residues. V trimming: 4 bases; J trimming: 2 bases; junction bases outside the gene matches: 6. CDR1 and CDR2 (germline): SNHLY, FYNNEI. In the study's own analysis: Using the CDR3 differences seen across clinicopathological groups, the authors built a distant-metastasis classifier for papillary thyroid cancer, which was meant to discriminate distant-metastatic patients. TCRdb ran MiXCR on the PCR reads. TCRdb, not the original authors, processed these V and J calls. This table has about 24,000 clones, around 20% appearing once. Sequenced material: blood. The clonotype originates from a male donor with papillary thyroid cancer or a benign thyroid nodule (not recorded which). Some clones in this sample may be carry-over from other donors' samples. V gene TRBV2 combines with J gene TRBJ2-7; 9 nucleotides agree with TRBD1. The CDR3 sequence is CASSVVGTGTYEQYF. CDR3 bases: TGTGCCAGCAGTGTAGTTGGGACAGGGACCTACGAGCAGTACTTC.